Listed below are T cell receptor beta chains from one sample, sequenced in a study of regulatory T cells in long-lasting Graves disease. TCRdb redid the calling of the multiplex PCR reads with MiXCR, one entry per CDR3 protein. The sample consists of around 400,000 distinct CDR3 sequences, roughly a fifth of them appearing once. Here the sequenced sample was peripheral blood mononuclear cells (PBMCs), taken when the disease was refractory, from a patient treated with antithyroid drugs. The receptors here all came from a female donor with Graves disease. Each CDR3 is given with its conserved first and last residue. A D gene is named only where the DNA matches it firmly. Where a row states a size, it is once, few, many or the class of an expanded clone; other rows omit it.

-	TRBV10-3	many	TRBJ2-2	14	CAARQATTTGELFF	TGTGCCGCCCGACAGGCGACTACCACCGGGGAGCTGTTTTTT
-	TRBV27	many	TRBJ2-7	14	CASSPGPTSYEQYF	TGTGCCAGCAGTCCAGGACCGACCTCCTACGAGCAGTACTTC
-	TRBV20-1	many	TRBJ2-5	14	CSARDEQGLETQYF	TGCAGTGCTAGAGACGAACAGGGCTTGGAGACCCAGTACTTC
-	TRBV28	many	TRBJ1-6	12	CASSKGRTPLHF	TGTGCCAGCAGCAAAGGGAGAACACCCCTCCACTTT
-	TRBV20-1	few	TRBJ1-2	17	CSARGGGTESANYGYTF	TGCAGTGCTAGAGGCGGGGGTACTGAGAGTGCTAACTATGGCTACACCTTC
-	TRBV2	many	TRBJ1-5	14	CASSDGPDNQPQHF	TGTGCCAGCAGTGATGGACCGGACAATCAGCCCCAGCATTTT
-	TRBV5-1	-	TRBJ2-7	14	CASSLGGVPYEQYF	TGCGCCAGCAGCTTGGGCGGGGTGCCCTACGAGCAGTACTTC
-	TRBV30	many	TRBJ2-5	13	CAWSGGNQETQYF	TGTGCCTGGAGTGGGGGCAACCAAGAGACCCAGTACTTC
TRBD1	TRBV5-6	-	TRBJ1-1	14	CASSLKDRGTEAFF	TGTGCCAGCAGCTTGAAGGACAGGGGCACTGAAGCTTTCTTT
-	TRBV12-3/TRBV12-4	many	TRBJ2-5	15	CASSSVQATQETQYF	TGTGCCAGCAGCAGCGTACAGGCAACCCAAGAGACCCAGTACTTC
-	TRBV12-3/TRBV12-4	-	TRBJ1-5	16	CASSQEWGGGNQPQHF	TGTGCCAGCAGTCAAGAGTGGGGGGGTGGCAATCAGCCCCAGCATTTT
-	TRBV30	many	TRBJ1-1	10	CAWSRGEAFF	TGTGCCTGGAGTCGGGGTGAAGCTTTCTTT
TRBD2	TRBV7-6	-	TRBJ2-3	16	CASSPVASGSPDTQYF	TGTGCCAGCAGCCCAGTCGCTAGCGGGAGCCCAGATACGCAGTATTTT
TRBD1	TRBV28	many	TRBJ1-2	17	CASSGPWRDSKNYGYTF	TGTGCCAGCAGTGGCCCATGGCGGGACAGTAAAAACTATGGCTACACCTTC
-	TRBV11-1	few	TRBJ2-1	15	CASSSPGRKGNEQFF	TGTGCCAGCAGCTCCCCGGGACGTAAAGGTAATGAGCAGTTCTTC
TRBD1	TRBV7-3	-	TRBJ2-7	17	CASSLTRPGQGADEQYF	TGTGCCAGCAGCTTAACCAGGCCGGGACAGGGGGCCGATGAGCAGTACTTC
TRBD1	TRBV7-9	-	TRBJ2-7	15	CASSRIQGAIYEQYF	TGTGCCAGCAGCAGAATACAGGGGGCAATCTACGAGCAGTACTTC
TRBD2	TRBV20-1	many	TRBJ2-5	14	CSARSGTSPGTQYF	TGCAGTGCTAGATCCGGGACTAGTCCGGGGACCCAGTACTTC
-	TRBV27	-	TRBJ2-1	15	CASSSGLSSYNEQFF	TGTGCCAGCAGTTCAGGACTCAGCTCCTACAATGAGCAGTTCTTC
-	TRBV6-1	many	TRBJ1-1	12	CASSVGKTEAFF	TGTGCCAGCAGTGTAGGCAAAACTGAAGCTTTCTTT
TRBD2	TRBV28	many	TRBJ2-2	16	CASSSGWLAGTGELFF	TGTGCCAGCAGTTCAGGTTGGCTAGCGGGAACCGGGGAGCTGTTTTTT
TRBD1	TRBV27	many	TRBJ2-7	16	CASSPLETGSSYEQYF	TGTGCCAGCAGTCCCCTAGAGACAGGGAGCTCCTACGAGCAGTACTTC
-	TRBV6-5	many	TRBJ2-7	17	CASSYRAPLVASYEQYF	TGTGCCAGCAGTTACCGTGCCCCACTGGTTGCCAGCTACGAGCAGTACTTC
TRBD2	TRBV15	-	TRBJ2-1	13	CATTGGGRYEQFF	TGTGCCACCACGGGTGGCGGGAGATATGAGCAGTTCTTC
TRBD2	TRBV20-1	few	TRBJ2-7	13	CSAGTSGRKEQYF	TGCAGTGCTGGGACTAGCGGGAGAAAAGAGCAGTACTTC
-	TRBV20-1	many	TRBJ2-7	14	CSARDQGPVGEQYF	TGCAGTGCTAGAGATCAGGGTCCCGTGGGCGAGCAGTACTTC
TRBD1	TRBV6-5	many	TRBJ2-7	16	CASSYPYGTGVREQYF	TGTGCCAGCAGTTACCCCTACGGGACAGGGGTCCGCGAGCAGTACTTC
-	TRBV19	few	TRBJ1-6	16	CASRKEWTSDNSPLHF	TGTGCCAGTAGGAAGGAATGGACGTCCGATAATTCACCCCTCCACTTT
-	TRBV6-1	many	TRBJ1-5	13	CASSEWRYQPQHF	TGTGCCAGCAGCGAGTGGCGGTATCAGCCCCAGCATTTT
-	TRBV6-1	many	TRBJ2-7	13	CASKKTGRSEQYF	TGTGCCAGCAAGAAGACGGGCCGCTCCGAGCAGTACTTC
-	TRBV5-1	few	TRBJ2-2	13	CANTDGVTGELFF	TGCGCCAATACGGACGGCGTGACCGGGGAGCTGTTTTTT
-	TRBV19	-	TRBJ2-2	14	CASSIRPATGELFF	TGTGCCAGTAGTATCAGGCCGGCTACCGGGGAGCTGTTTTTT
-	TRBV2	-	TRBJ2-1	13	CASSIDSGNEQFF	TGTGCCAGCAGTATTGATAGCGGCAATGAGCAGTTCTTC
-	TRBV28	many	TRBJ1-1	17	CASSTGQVGDFNTEAFF	TGTGCCAGCAGTACCGGACAAGTCGGGGACTTTAACACTGAAGCTTTCTTT
-	TRBV4-1	-	TRBJ2-2	11	CASSRFGELFF	TGCGCCAGCAGCCGATTCGGGGAGCTGTTTTTT
-	TRBV29-1	many	TRBJ2-7	13	CSAMGGSSYEQYF	TGCAGCGCCATGGGGGGAAGCTCCTACGAGCAGTACTTC
-	TRBV6-5	-	TRBJ1-1	16	CASSYVRVNVGTEAFF	TGTGCCAGCAGTTACGTTAGGGTAAATGTGGGCACTGAAGCTTTCTTT
TRBD2	TRBV19	few	TRBJ2-7	14	CASKTGTSADEQYF	TGTGCCAGTAAGACCGGGACTAGCGCCGACGAGCAGTACTTC
-	TRBV18	many	TRBJ2-2	14	CASSEEANTGELFF	TGTGCCAGCTCGGAGGAGGCGAACACCGGGGAGCTGTTTTTT
-	TRBV11-2	-	TRBJ2-1	13	CASSAQGWNEQFF	TGTGCCAGCAGTGCCCAGGGGTGGAATGAGCAGTTCTTC
-	TRBV4-2	-	TRBJ2-7	16	CASRPMRERKNYEQYF	TGTGCCAGCAGACCAATGAGAGAGCGGAAAAACTACGAGCAGTACTTC
TRBD1	TRBV2	many	TRBJ2-6	17	CASSERAGGSGANVLTF	TGTGCCAGCAGTGAAAGGGCAGGGGGCTCTGGGGCCAACGTCCTGACTTTC
-	TRBV11-2	many	TRBJ1-2	15	CASSLVSSVPVGYTF	TGTGCCAGCAGCTTAGTATCTTCTGTCCCCGTGGGCTACACCTTC
-	TRBV18	many	TRBJ2-5	13	CASSPNQQETQYF	TGTGCCAGCTCACCGAACCAGCAAGAGACCCAGTACTTC
-	TRBV4-1	-	TRBJ2-4	15	CASSQGTGAGNIQYF	TGCGCCAGCAGCCAAGGCACCGGGGCGGGAAACATTCAGTACTTC
TRBD1	TRBV27	many	TRBJ1-2	16	CASSLRGTGGAYGYTF	TGTGCCAGCAGTTTAAGAGGGACAGGGGGCGCCTATGGCTACACCTTC
TRBD2	TRBV3-1	-	TRBJ2-3	16	CASSPEAGGYTDTQYF	TGTGCCAGCAGCCCCGAAGCGGGAGGGTACACAGATACGCAGTATTTT
-	TRBV20-1	few	TRBJ1-5	16	CSARAPPGGPNQPQHF	TGCAGTGCTAGAGCCCCCCCGGGGGGTCCCAATCAGCCCCAGCATTTT
TRBD1	TRBV7-8	many	TRBJ1-4	15	CASSQPGGAGEKLFF	TGTGCCAGCAGCCAACCAGGGGGCGCGGGTGAAAAACTGTTTTTT
-	TRBV12-3/TRBV12-4	many	TRBJ2-7	12	CASSRSFYEQYF	TGTGCCAGCAGTAGGAGTTTCTACGAGCAGTACTTC
-	TRBV6-5	-	TRBJ2-2	15	CASSYRGLWAGELFF	TGTGCCAGCAGTTACAGGGGCTTATGGGCCGGGGAGCTGTTTTTT
TRBD2	TRBV20-1	-	TRBJ2-7	15	CSARTRTSGTGEQYF	TGCAGTGCTAGAACCAGGACTAGCGGGACTGGTGAGCAGTACTTC
-	TRBV10-3	many	TRBJ2-5	16	CAISEIGGQLQETQYF	TGTGCCATCAGTGAAATCGGGGGCCAACTCCAAGAGACCCAGTACTTC